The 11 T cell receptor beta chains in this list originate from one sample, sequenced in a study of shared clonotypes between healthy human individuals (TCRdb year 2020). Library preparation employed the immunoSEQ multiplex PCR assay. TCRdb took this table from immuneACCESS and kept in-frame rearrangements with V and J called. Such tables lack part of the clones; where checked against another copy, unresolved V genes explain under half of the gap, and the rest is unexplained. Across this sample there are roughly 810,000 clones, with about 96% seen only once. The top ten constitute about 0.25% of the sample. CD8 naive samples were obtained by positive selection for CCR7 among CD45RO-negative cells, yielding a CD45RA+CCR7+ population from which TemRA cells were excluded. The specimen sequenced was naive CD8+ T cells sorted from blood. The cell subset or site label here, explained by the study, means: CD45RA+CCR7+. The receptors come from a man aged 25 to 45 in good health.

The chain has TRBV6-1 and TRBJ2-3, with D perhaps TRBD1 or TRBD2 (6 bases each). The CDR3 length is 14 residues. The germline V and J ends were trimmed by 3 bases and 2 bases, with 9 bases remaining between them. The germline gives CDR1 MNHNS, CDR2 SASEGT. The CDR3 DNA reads TGTGCCAGCAGTGATCGGGGGCCCACAGATACGCAGTATTTT. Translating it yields CASSDRGPTDTQYF.

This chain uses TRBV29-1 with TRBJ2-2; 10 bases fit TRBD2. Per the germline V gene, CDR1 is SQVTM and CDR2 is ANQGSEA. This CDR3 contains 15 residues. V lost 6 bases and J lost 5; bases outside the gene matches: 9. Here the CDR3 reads CSVNPSGRETGELFF. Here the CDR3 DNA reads TGCAGCGTCAACCCTAGCGGGAGAGAAACCGGGGAGCTGTTTTTT.

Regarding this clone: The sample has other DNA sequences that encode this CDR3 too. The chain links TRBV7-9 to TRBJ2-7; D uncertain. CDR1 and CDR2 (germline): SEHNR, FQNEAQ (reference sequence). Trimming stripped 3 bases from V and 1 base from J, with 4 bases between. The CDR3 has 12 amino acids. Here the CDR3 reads CASSFRSYEQYF. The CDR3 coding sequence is TGTGCCAGCAGCTTCCGTTCCTACGAGCAGTACTTC.

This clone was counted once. The CDR3 is CASSLRDRANQPQHF. The CDR3 nucleotides read TGTGCCAGCAGCTTAAGGGACAGGGCTAATCAGCCCCAGCATTTT. The chain joins TRBV7-3 to TRBJ1-5, with TRBD1 matching over 9 bases. This CDR3 is built from 15 residues. Germline CDR1 and CDR2: SGHTA and FQGTGA. The junction had 2 bases not matched to a gene; V was cut back by 1 base and J by 4 bases.

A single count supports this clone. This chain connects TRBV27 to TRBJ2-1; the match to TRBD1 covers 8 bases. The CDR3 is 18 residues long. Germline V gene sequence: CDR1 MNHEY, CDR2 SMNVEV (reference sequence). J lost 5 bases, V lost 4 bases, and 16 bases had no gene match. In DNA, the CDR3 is TGTGCCAGCAGTTCGAATCATCGAGGACAGGGAGGAGACAATGAGCAGTTCTTC. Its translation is CASSSNHRGQGGDNEQFF.

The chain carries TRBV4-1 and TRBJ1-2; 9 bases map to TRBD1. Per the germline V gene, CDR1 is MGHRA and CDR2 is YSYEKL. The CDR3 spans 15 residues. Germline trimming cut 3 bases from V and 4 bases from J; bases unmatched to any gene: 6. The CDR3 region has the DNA TGCGCCAGCAGCCACCAAACAGGGGGCGTCTATGGCTACACCTTC. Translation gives CASSHQTGGVYGYTF.

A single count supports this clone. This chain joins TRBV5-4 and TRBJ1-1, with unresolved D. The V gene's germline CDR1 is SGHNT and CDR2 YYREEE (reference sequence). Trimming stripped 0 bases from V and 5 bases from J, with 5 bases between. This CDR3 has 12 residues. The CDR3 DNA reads TGTGCCAGCAGCTTGGGCCTGACTGAAGCTTTCTTT. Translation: CASSLGLTEAFF.

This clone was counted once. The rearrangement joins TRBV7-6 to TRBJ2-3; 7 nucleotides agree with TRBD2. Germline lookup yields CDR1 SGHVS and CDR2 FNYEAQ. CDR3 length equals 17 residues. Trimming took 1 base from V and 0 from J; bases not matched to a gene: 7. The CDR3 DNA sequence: TGTGCCAGCAGCTTAGATCCCAGCGGGACTAGCACAGATACGCAGTATTTT. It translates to CASSLDPSGTSTDTQYF.

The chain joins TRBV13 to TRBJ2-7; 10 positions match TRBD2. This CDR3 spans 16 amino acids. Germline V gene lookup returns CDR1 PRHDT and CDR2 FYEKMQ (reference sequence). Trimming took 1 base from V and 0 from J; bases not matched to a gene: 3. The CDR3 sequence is CASSLAPSGSSYEQYF. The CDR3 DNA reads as TGTGCCAGCAGCTTAGCCCCTAGCGGGAGCTCCTACGAGCAGTACTTC. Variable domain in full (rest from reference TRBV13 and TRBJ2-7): AAGVIQSPRHLIKEKRETATLKCYPIPRHDTVYWYQQGPGQDPQFLISFYEKMQSDKGSIPDRFSAQQFSDYHSELNMSSLELGDSALYFCASSLAPSGSSYEQYFGPGTRLTVT.

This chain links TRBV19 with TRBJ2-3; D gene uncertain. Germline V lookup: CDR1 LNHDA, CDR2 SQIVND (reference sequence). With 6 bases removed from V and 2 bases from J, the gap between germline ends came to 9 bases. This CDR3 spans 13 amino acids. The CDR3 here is CASSHLPTDTQYF. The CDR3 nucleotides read TGTGCCAGTAGCCACCTCCCCACAGATACGCAGTATTTT.

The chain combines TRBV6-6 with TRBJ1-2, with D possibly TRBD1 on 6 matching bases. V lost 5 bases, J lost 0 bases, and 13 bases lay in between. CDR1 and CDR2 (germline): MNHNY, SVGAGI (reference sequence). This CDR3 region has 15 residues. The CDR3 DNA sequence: TGTGCCAGCAGTCAATATGCAGGGGCTAACTATGGCTACACCTTC. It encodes CASSQYAGANYGYTF.